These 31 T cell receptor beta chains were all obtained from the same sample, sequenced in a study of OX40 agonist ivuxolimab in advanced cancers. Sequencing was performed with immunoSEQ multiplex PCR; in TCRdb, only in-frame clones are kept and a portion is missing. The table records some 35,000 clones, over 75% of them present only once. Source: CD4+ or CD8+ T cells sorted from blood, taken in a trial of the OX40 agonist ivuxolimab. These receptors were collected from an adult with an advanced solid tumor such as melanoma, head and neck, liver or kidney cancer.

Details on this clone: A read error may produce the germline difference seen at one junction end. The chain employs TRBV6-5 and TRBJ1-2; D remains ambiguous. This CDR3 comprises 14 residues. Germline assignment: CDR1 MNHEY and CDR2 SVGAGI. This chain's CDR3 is CASSYGGVNNGYTF. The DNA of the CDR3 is TGTGCCAGCAGTTACGGAGGCGTTAACAATGGCTACACCTTC.

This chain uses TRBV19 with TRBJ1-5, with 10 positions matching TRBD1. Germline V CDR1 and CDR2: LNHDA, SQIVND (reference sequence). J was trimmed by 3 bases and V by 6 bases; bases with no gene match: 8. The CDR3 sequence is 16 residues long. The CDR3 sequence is CASRSRTGGFNQPQHF. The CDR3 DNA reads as TGTGCCAGTAGATCCCGGACAGGGGGATTCAATCAGCCCCAGCATTTT.

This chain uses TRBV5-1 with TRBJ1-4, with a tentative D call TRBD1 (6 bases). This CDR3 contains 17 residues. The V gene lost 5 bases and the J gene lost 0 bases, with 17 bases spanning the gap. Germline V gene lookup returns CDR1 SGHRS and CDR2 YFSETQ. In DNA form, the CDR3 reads TGCGCCAGCAGTCCGGACAGCCTGTTTGCAACTAATGAAAAACTGTTTTTT. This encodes CASSPDSLFATNEKLFF.

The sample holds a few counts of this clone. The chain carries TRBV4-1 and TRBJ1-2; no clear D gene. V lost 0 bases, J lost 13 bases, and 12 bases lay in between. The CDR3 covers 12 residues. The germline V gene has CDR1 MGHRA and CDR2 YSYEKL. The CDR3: CASSQDTRRLTF. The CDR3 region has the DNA TGCGCCAGCAGCCAAGATACGAGACGCCTCACCTTC.

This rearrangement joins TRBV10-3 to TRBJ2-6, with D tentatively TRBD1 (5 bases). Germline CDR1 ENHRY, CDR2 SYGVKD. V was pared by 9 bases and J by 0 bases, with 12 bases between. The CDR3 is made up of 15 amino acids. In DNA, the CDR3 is TGTGCCATGGCCAGGGAACACTCTGGGGCCAACGTCCTGACTTTC. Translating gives CAMAREHSGANVLTF.

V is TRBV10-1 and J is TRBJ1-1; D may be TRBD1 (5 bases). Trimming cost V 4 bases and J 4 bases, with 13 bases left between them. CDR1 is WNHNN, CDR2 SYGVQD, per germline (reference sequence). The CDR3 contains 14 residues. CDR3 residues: CASSGGKGGTEAFF. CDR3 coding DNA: TGCGCCAGCAGTGGGGGGAAAGGTGGCACTGAAGCTTTCTTT.

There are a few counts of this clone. The chain's CDR3 is CAWHSGTRAGELFF. CDR3 DNA sequence: TGTGCCTGGCATTCCGGGACTAGAGCCGGGGAGCTGTTTTTT. The gene calls are TRBV30 and TRBJ2-2, with 8 bases fitting TRBD2. V shed 5 bases and J 6 bases; nucleotides not matched to a gene: 8. The CDR3 loop spans 14 amino acids. The V gene's germline CDR1 is GTSNPN and CDR2 SVGIG (reference sequence).

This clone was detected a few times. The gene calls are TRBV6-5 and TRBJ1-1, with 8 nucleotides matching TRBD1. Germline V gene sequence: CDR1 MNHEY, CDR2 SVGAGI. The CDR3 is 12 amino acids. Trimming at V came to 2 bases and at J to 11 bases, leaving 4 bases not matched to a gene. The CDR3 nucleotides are TGTGCCAGCAGTTACGACAGGGGTTTGGCTTTCTTT. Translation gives CASSYDRGLAFF.

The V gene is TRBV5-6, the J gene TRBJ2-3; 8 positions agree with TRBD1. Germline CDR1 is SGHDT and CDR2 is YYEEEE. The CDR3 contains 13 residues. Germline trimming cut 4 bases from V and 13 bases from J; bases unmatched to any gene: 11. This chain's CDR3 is CASSRLTGGLKYF. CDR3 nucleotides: TGTGCCAGCAGCAGGTTAACAGGGGGTCTGAAGTATTTT.

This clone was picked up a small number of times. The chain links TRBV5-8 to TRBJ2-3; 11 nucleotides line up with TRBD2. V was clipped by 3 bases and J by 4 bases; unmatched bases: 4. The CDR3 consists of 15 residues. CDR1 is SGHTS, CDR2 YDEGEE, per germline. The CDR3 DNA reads TGTGCCAGCAGCTACCTAGCGGGGGGATCAGATACGCAGTATTTT. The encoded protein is CASSYLAGGSDTQYF.

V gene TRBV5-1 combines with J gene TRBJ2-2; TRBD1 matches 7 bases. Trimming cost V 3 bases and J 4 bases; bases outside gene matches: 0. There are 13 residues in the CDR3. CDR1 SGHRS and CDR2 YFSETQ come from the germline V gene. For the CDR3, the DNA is TGCGCCAGCAGCTCAGGGGGCACCGGGGAGCTGTTTTTT. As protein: CASSSGGTGELFF.

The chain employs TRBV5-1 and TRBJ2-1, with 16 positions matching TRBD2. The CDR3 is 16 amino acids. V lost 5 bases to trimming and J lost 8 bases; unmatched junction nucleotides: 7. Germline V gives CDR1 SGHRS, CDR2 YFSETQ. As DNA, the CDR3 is TGCGCCAGCAGGCCCGGGACTAGCGGGGGGGCGCATGAGCAGTTCTTC. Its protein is CASRPGTSGGAHEQFF.

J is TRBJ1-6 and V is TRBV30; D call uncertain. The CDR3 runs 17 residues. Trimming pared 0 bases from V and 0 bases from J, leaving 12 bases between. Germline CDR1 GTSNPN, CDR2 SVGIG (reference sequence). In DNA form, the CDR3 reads TGTGCCTGGAGTGTTCGCAGCCCTAGCTCCTATAATTCACCCCTCCACTTT. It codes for CAWSVRSPSSYNSPLHF.

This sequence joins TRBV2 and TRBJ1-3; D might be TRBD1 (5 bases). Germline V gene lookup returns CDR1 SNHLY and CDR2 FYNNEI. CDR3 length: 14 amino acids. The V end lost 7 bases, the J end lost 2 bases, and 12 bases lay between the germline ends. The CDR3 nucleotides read TGTGCCAGCAAACGCGGGGGAGCTGGAAACACCATATATTTT. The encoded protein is CASKRGGAGNTIYF.

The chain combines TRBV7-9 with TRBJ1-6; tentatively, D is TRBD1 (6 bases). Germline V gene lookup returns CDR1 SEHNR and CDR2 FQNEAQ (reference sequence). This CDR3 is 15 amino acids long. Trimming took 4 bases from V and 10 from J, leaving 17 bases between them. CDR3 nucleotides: TGTGCCAGCAGCTCCTCGGGGGCCCTAGGGTCACCCCTCCACTTT. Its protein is CASSSSGALGSPLHF.

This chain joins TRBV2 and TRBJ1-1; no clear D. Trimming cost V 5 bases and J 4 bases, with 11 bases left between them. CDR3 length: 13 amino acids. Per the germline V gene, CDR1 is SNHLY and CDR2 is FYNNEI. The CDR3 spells CASSSGRATEAFF. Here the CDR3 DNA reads TGTGCCAGCAGTTCCGGACGGGCCACTGAAGCTTTCTTT.

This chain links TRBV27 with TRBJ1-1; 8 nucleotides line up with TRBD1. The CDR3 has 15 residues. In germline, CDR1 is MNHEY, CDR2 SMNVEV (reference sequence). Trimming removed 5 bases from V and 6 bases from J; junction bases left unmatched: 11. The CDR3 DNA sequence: TGTGCCAGCAGTCCCATTGGACAGGGAACGTCTGAAGCTTTCTTT. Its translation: CASSPIGQGTSEAFF.

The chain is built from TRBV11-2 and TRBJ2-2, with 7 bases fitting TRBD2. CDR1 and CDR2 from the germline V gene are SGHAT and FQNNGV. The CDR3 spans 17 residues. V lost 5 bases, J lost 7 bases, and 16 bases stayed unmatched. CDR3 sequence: CASSRTYLAEPLGELFF. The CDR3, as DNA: TGTGCCAGCAGCCGGACTTACCTAGCGGAACCGCTCGGGGAGCTGTTTTTT.

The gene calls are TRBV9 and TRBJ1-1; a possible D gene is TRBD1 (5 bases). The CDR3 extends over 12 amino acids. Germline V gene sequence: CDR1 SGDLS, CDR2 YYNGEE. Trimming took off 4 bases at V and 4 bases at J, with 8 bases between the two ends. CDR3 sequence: CASSSGSTEAFF. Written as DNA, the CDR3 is TGTGCCAGCAGCTCAGGGAGCACTGAAGCTTTCTTT.

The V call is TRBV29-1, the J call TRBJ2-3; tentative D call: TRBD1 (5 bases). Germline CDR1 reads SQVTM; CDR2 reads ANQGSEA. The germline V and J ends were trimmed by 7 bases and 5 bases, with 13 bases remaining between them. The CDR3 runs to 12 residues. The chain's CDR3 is CSAGHRGDTQYF. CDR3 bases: TGCAGCGCCGGACACCGCGGAGATACGCAGTATTTT.

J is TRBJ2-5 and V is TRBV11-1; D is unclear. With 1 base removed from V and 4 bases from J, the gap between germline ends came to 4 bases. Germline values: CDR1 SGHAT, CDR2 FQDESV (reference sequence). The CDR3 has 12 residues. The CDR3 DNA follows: TGTGCCAGCAGCTTAGATGGAGAGACCCAGTACTTC. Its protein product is CASSLDGETQYF. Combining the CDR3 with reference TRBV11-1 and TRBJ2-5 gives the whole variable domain EAEVAQSPRYKITEKSQAVAFWCDPISGHATLYWYRQILGQGPELLVQFQDESVVDDSQLPKDRFSAERLKGVDSTLKIQPAELGDSAMYLCASSLDGETQYFGPGTRLLVL.

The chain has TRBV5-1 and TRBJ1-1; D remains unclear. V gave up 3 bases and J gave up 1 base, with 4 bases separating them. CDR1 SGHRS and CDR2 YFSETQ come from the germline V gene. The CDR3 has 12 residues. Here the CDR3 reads CASSSENTEAFF. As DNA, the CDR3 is TGCGCCAGCAGCTCCGAGAACACTGAAGCTTTCTTT.

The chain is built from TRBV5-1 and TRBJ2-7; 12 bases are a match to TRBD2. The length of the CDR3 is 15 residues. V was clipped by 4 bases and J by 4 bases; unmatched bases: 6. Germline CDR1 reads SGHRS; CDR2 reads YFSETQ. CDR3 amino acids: CASSPSTSGGYEQYF. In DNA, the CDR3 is TGCGCCAGCAGCCCCTCCACTAGCGGGGGGTACGAGCAGTACTTC.

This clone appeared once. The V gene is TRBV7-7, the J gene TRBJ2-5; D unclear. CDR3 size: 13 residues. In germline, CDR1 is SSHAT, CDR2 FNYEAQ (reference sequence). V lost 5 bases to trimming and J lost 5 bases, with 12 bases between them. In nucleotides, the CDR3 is TGTGCCAGCAGCCCGCGAGCGAGGGAGACCCAGTACTTC. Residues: CASSPRARETQYF.

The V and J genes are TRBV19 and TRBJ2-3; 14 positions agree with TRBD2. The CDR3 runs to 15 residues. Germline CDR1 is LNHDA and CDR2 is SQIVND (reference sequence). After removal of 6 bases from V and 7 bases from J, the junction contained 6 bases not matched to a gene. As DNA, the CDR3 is TGTGCCAGTAGAGCCGGGACTAGCGGGGGAAATACGCAGTATTTT. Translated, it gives CASRAGTSGGNTQYF.

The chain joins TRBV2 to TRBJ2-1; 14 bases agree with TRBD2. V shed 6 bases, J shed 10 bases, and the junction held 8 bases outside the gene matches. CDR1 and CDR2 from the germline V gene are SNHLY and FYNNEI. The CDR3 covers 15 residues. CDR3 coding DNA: TGTGCCAGCAGAACGACTAGCGGGGGGGGAAAAGAGCAGTTCTTC. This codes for CASRTTSGGGKEQFF. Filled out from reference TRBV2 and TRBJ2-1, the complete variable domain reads EPEVTQTPSHQVTQMGQEVILRCVPISNHLYFYWYRQILGQKVEFLVSFYNNEISEKSEIFDDQFSVERPDGSNFTLKIRSTKLEDSAMYFCASRTTSGGGKEQFFGPGTRLTVL.

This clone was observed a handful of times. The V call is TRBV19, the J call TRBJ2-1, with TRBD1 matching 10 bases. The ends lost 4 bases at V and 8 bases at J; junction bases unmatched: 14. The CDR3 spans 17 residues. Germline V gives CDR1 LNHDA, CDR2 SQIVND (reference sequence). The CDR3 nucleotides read TGTGCCAGTAGTACAAAACCCCTAGACAGGGGGCTCTATGAGCAGTTCTTC. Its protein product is CASSTKPLDRGLYEQFF.

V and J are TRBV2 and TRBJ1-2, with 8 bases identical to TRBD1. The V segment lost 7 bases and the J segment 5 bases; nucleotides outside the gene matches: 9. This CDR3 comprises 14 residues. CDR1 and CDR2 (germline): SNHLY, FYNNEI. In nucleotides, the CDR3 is TGTGCCAGCAAGGGTACAGGGGGGGATTATGGCTACACCTTC. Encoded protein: CASKGTGGDYGYTF.

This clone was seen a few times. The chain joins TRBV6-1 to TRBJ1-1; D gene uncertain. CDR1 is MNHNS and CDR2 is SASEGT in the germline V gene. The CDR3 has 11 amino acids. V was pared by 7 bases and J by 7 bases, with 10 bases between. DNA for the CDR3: TGTGCCAGCAAGAGGGAGGGTGAAGCTTTCTTT. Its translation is CASKREGEAFF.

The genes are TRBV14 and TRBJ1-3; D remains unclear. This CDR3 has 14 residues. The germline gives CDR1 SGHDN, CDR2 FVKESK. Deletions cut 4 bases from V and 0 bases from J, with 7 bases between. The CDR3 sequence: CASSRAYSGNTIYF. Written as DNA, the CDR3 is TGTGCCAGCAGCCGAGCCTACTCTGGAAACACCATATATTTT. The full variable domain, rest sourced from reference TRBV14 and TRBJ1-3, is EAGVTQFPSHSVIEKGQTVTLRCDPISGHDNLYWYRRVMGKEIKFLLHFVKESKQDESGMPNNRFLAERTGGTYSTLKVQPAELEDSGVYFCASSRAYSGNTIYFGEGSWLTVV.

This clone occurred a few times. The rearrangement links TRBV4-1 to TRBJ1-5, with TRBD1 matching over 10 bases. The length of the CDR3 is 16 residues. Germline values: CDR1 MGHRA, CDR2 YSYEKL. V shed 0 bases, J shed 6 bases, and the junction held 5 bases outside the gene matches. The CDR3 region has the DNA TGCGCCAGCAGCCAAGAGACAGGGGGCGCTTTTCAGCCCCAGCATTTT. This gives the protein CASSQETGGAFQPQHF.